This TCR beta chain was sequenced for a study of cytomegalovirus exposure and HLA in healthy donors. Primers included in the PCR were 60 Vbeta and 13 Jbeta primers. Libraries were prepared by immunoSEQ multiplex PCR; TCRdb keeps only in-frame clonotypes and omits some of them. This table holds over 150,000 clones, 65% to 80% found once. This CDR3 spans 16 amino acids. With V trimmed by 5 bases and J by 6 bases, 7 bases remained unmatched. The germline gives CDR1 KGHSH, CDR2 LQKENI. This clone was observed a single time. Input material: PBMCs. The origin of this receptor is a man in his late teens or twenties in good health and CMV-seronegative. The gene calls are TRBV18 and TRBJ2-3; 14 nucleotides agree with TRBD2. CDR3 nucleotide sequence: TGTGCCAGCTCATCGACTAGCGGGGGGGCCAGGGATACGCAGTATTTT. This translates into CASSSTSGGARDTQYF.